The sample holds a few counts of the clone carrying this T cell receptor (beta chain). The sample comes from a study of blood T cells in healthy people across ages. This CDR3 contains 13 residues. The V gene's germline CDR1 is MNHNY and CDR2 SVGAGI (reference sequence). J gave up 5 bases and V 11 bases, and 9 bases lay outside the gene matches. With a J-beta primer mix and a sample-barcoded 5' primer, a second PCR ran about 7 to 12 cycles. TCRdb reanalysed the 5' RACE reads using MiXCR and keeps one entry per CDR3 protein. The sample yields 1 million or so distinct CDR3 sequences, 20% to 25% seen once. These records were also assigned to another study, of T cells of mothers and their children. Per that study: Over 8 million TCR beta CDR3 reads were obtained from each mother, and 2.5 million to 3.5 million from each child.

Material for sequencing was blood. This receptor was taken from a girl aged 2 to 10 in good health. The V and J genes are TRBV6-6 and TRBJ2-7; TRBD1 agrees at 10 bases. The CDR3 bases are TGTGCCGCACTCCGGGACAGGGGCGACGAGCAGTACTTC. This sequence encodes CAALRDRGDEQYF.